A single sample is the source of the 22 T cell receptor beta chains below, sequenced in a study of neurological immune-mediated disorders. Time point noted: longitudinal time-point 3. MiXCR, applied by TCRdb to the 5' RACE reads, yields one record per CDR3 protein. The sample holds approximately 89,000 distinct CDR3 sequences, about 4.5% seen once. Sequenced input: PBMCs. Receptor source: a woman aged 55-70 years with multiple sclerosis.

In its sample, this clonotype was seen many times. The chain employs TRBV2 and TRBJ1-2, with a possible D match to TRBD1 (5 bases). Germline V gives CDR1 SNHLY, CDR2 FYNNEI. V was pared by 7 bases and J by 4 bases, with 19 bases between. The CDR3 is made up of 15 amino acids. CDR3 nucleotides: TGTGCCAGCAACCCCGAGGGACCTCGGCCCTATGGCTACACCTTC. Encoded protein: CASNPEGPRPYGYTF.

This clonotype was seen at least ten times. The V gene is TRBV11-2, the J gene TRBJ2-3, with D maybe TRBD2 (6 bases). The CDR3 is 16 residues long. Germline loops: CDR1 SGHAT, CDR2 FQNNGV. The ends were cut back, 2 bases at V and 1 base at J, with 13 bases in the middle. The CDR3 protein is CASSLYNPGGTDTQYF. The CDR3 nucleotides are TGTGCCAGCAGCTTATACAATCCGGGGGGCACAGATACGCAGTATTTT.

This clonotype was detected many times. This sequence joins TRBV7-9 and TRBJ2-5; the match to TRBD1 covers 10 bases. With 6 bases clipped from V and 7 bases from J, the junction kept 17 bases outside the gene matches. CDR1 and CDR2 (germline): SEHNR, FQNEAQ (reference sequence). The CDR3 is made up of 17 amino acids. DNA for the CDR3: TGTGCCAGCAGTACGCCCCGGGACAGGGGTCTTCTTGGGACCCAGTACTTC. Amino acids: CASSTPRDRGLLGTQYF.

This clonotype was counted many times. The rearrangement joins TRBV5-1 to TRBJ1-2; 7 bases agree with TRBD1. Germline-derived CDR1 and CDR2 are SGHRS and YFSETQ. The V gene end was trimmed by 2 bases and the J gene end by 6 bases; junction bases not matched to a gene: 10. The CDR3 is 15 amino acids. The CDR3 sequence is CASSFSSDRADGYTF. As DNA, the CDR3 is TGCGCCAGCAGCTTCTCATCCGACAGGGCGGATGGCTACACCTTC.

This clonotype was recorded at least ten times. The chain is built from TRBV2 and TRBJ2-5; D may be TRBD1 (5 bases). The germline V and J ends were trimmed by 1 base and 5 bases, with 11 bases remaining between them. Per the germline V gene, CDR1 is SNHLY and CDR2 is FYNNEI. The CDR3 runs 14 residues. CDR3 in amino acids: CASSEVSGLETQYF. Here the CDR3 DNA reads TGTGCCAGCAGTGAAGTTTCAGGGTTGGAGACCCAGTACTTC.

The table lists this clonotype with many counts. The chain uses TRBV5-1 and TRBJ1-1; D gene ambiguous. Germline CDR1 reads SGHRS; CDR2 reads YFSETQ. Trimming shortened V by 5 bases and J by 0 bases, and 17 bases separated the two germline ends. There are 16 residues in the CDR3. The CDR3 DNA reads TGCGCCAGCAGGTCACAGTCACCTATGATGAACACTGAAGCTTTCTTT. Its translation is CASRSQSPMMNTEAFF.

Only a few counts were recorded for this clonotype. CDR3 DNA sequence: TGCGCCAGCAGCTTGGCCGGGGAGGCCGCAGATACGCAGTATTTT. Residues: CASSLAGEAADTQYF. The chain employs TRBV5-1 and TRBJ2-3, with TRBD2 as a possible D gene (6 bases). This CDR3 is built from 15 residues. Trimming stripped 0 bases from V and 4 bases from J, with 12 bases between. Looked up from germline, CDR1 is SGHRS and CDR2 is YFSETQ.

This clonotype showed up many times. The chain is built from TRBV29-1 and TRBJ1-4, with no clear D. CDR1 is SQVTM and CDR2 is ANQGSEA in the germline V gene. The CDR3 has 13 residues. Trimming removed 5 bases at V and 7 bases at J, with 14 bases between. CDR3 protein: CSVQGSTGEKLFF. The CDR3 DNA follows: TGCAGCGTTCAAGGGTCGACGGGTGAAAAACTGTTTTTT.

This clonotype was seen repeatedly, ten times or more. The J gene is TRBJ2-2, the V gene TRBV7-8; 8 bases align to TRBD2. V dropped 5 bases and J dropped 4; count of bases not matched to a gene: 9. Germline V gene sequence: CDR1 SGHVS, CDR2 FQNEAQ. The CDR3 is 16 residues long. Here the CDR3 reads CASSVGASGSTGELFF. DNA of the CDR3: TGTGCCAGCAGCGTAGGGGCTAGCGGGTCCACCGGGGAGCTGTTTTTT.

This clonotype was picked up many times. The V gene is TRBV5-1, the J gene TRBJ2-2; D gene uncertain. The CDR3 runs 14 residues. Germline V gene lookup returns CDR1 SGHRS and CDR2 YFSETQ. Trimming took off 0 bases at V and 5 bases at J, with 8 bases between the two ends. The CDR3 coding sequence is TGCGCCAGCAGCTTGGGTGCGGAGACCGGGGAGCTGTTTTTT. The encoded protein is CASSLGAETGELFF. Combining the CDR3 with reference TRBV5-1 and TRBJ2-2 gives the whole variable domain KAGVTQTPRYLIKTRGQQVTLSCSPISGHRSVSWYQQTPGQGLQFLFEYFSETQRNKGNFPGRFSGRQFSNSRSEMNVSTLELGDSALYLCASSLGAETGELFFGEGSRLTVL.

This clonotype has ten or more counts. This sequence joins TRBV27 and TRBJ2-5, with D possibly TRBD2 on 5 matching bases. The germline V gene encodes CDR1 MNHEY and CDR2 SMNVEV (reference sequence). The CDR3 covers 13 residues. Trimming cost V 3 bases and J 6 bases, with 11 bases left between them. CDR3 sequence: CASSFRGIQTQYF. As DNA, the CDR3 is TGTGCCAGCAGTTTCCGAGGGATTCAGACCCAGTACTTC.

This clonotype came up many times. J is TRBJ2-5 and V is TRBV20-1; 9 bases line up with TRBD1. There are 14 residues in the CDR3. The germline gives CDR1 DFQATT, CDR2 SNEGSKA (reference sequence). Losses at the gene ends were 0 bases for V and 5 bases for J; bases not matched to a gene: 4. DNA for the CDR3: TGCAGTGCTAGAGATCTACAGGGGGCCGAGACCCAGTACTTC. This sequence encodes CSARDLQGAETQYF.

The table lists this clonotype with many counts. V is TRBV20-1 and J is TRBJ1-5; TRBD1 is a possible D gene (5 bases). The CDR3 length is 17 residues. V was pared by 6 bases and J by 1 base, with 22 bases between. Germline CDR1 DFQATT, CDR2 SNEGSKA (reference sequence). The CDR3 region has the DNA TGCAGTGCAACCGGGACTAGGCCCCCAATGAGCAATCAGCCCCAGCATTTT. This translates into CSATGTRPPMSNQPQHF.

This clonotype has ten or more counts. This chain joins TRBV3-1 and TRBJ2-1; TRBD2 agrees at 15 bases. Germline loops: CDR1 LGHDT, CDR2 YNNKEL (reference sequence). The CDR3 sequence is 16 residues long. V was pared by 5 bases and J by 7 bases, with 6 bases of the junction left unmatched. The CDR3 sequence: CASSTRTSGGANEQFF. The CDR3 DNA reads TGTGCCAGCAGCACCAGGACTAGCGGGGGGGCTAATGAGCAGTTCTTC.

Concerning this clonotype itself: Sequence at one end of the junction differs from germline and may be a read error. V and J are TRBV10-2 and TRBJ1-2; no reliable D call. The CDR3 sequence is 15 residues long. From germline, CDR1 is WSHSY and CDR2 SAAADI. CDR3 residues: CASSDQSGGNYRYTF. CDR3 sequence (DNA): TGCGCCAGCAGTGACCAGTCGGGCGGTAACTATCGCTACACCTTC.

This clonotype was counted at least ten times. The J gene is TRBJ2-1, the V gene TRBV20-1, with 8 bases identical to TRBD1. This CDR3 comprises 17 residues. Germline assignment: CDR1 DFQATT and CDR2 SNEGSKA (reference sequence). J was trimmed by 2 bases and V by 6 bases; bases with no gene match: 15. This chain's CDR3 is CSAPSGGNQDTYNEQFF. For the CDR3, the DNA is TGCAGTGCGCCATCAGGGGGCAACCAAGATACCTACAATGAGCAGTTCTTC.

This clonotype was seen many times. The chain has TRBV6-5 and TRBJ2-3; the D is unclear. This CDR3 has 15 amino acids. Trimming stripped 2 bases from V and 1 base from J, with 10 bases between. The germline CDR1 and CDR2 sequences are MNHEY and SVGAGI. CDR3 nucleotide sequence: TGTGCCAGCAGTTACGGGCTATCCCGCACAGATACGCAGTATTTT. This encodes CASSYGLSRTDTQYF.

This clonotype was seen many times. The rearrangement links TRBV3-1 to TRBJ1-2, with 8 bases lining up with TRBD1. CDR1 and CDR2 from the germline V gene are LGHDT and YNNKEL (reference sequence). The V segment lost 5 bases and the J segment 3 bases; nucleotides outside the gene matches: 5. CDR3 length: 14 residues. CDR3 nucleotides: TGTGCCAGCAGCGCGACAGGGGCCCACTATGGCTACACCTTC. Translation gives CASSATGAHYGYTF.

In its sample, this clonotype was seen many times. This chain connects TRBV20-1 to TRBJ2-5; D gene unclear. Germline V gene sequence: CDR1 DFQATT, CDR2 SNEGSKA (reference sequence). The CDR3 has 13 residues. Trimming pared 1 base from V and 0 bases from J, leaving 6 bases between. CDR3 region: CSARVGYQETQYF. As DNA, the CDR3 is TGCAGTGCTAGAGTGGGGTACCAAGAGACCCAGTACTTC.

Regarding this clonotype: This may be a read error: a much more frequent sequence differs by one nucleotide. The CDR3 spells CANSLERGRTDTQYF. Written as DNA, the CDR3 is TGCGCCAACAGCTTGGAGCGGGGAAGGACAGATACGCAGTATTTT. The V gene is TRBV5-1, the J gene TRBJ2-3; TRBD2 matches 7 bases. The CDR3 totals 15 residues. The germline V gene has CDR1 SGHRS and CDR2 YFSETQ.

This clonotype appeared many times. V usage is TRBV7-2 and J usage is TRBJ2-2, with a weak D call TRBD2 (5 bases). Trimming took off 1 base at V and 1 base at J, with 13 bases between the two ends. Germline lookup yields CDR1 SGHTA and CDR2 FQGNSA. This CDR3 has 17 amino acids. The CDR3 is CASSLELLARNTGELFF. CDR3 DNA: TGTGCCAGCAGCTTAGAACTCTTAGCGCGGAACACCGGGGAGCTGTTTTTT.

In this sample, this clonotype turned up a few times. The chain couples TRBV19 to TRBJ2-1; tentatively, D is TRBD1 (6 bases). Trimming removed 4 bases from V and 5 bases from J, with 9 bases in between. The CDR3 has 13 residues. The germline gives CDR1 LNHDA, CDR2 SQIVND (reference sequence). The CDR3 DNA reads as TGTGCCAGTAGTAGACAGGAGGACAATGAGCAGTTCTTC. Protein: CASSRQEDNEQFF.